These 2 T cell receptor beta chains share one sample of origin, sequenced in a study of cytomegalovirus exposure and HLA in healthy donors. TCRdb's copy holds only in-frame clones and misses some; the assay was immunoSEQ multiplex PCR. The table shows fewer than 150,000 clones, with 70% to 85% occurring only once. Material: PBMCs. These receptors were taken from a man aged 25-45 years in good health and CMV-seropositive.

The chain links TRBV5-1 to TRBJ2-5; 9 nucleotides align to TRBD2. V gave up 7 bases and J gave up 4 bases; unmatched junction bases: 8. The length of the CDR3 is 14 residues. Germline values: CDR1 SGHRS, CDR2 YFSETQ. CDR3 DNA: TGCGCCAGCGTGGCGGGAGGGCCGGGAGAGACCCAGTACTTC. This codes for CASVAGGPGETQYF.

The chain uses TRBV7-3 and TRBJ2-1, with 8 nucleotides matching TRBD2. The CDR3 sequence is 15 residues long. Germline-derived CDR1 and CDR2 are SGHTA and FQGTGA. V gave up 2 bases and J gave up 7 bases; unmatched junction bases: 7. The CDR3 spells CASSLFGLAQNEQFF. Here the CDR3 DNA reads TGTGCCAGCAGCTTATTTGGACTAGCCCAAAATGAGCAGTTCTTC.